What follows describes a single T cell receptor beta chain. Its matching antigen is unknown. The same CDR3 also results from other DNA sequences found in this sample. The data stem from a study of shared clonotypes between healthy human individuals. Source study methods: Sequence data from immunoSEQ were junction-only and lacked quality scores; consequently, filtering differed. The protocol was immunoSEQ multiplex PCR, while the TCRdb copy is restricted to in-frame clones and leaves out a portion. V and J calls and clone size are those listed in that table; D and trimming were worked out from the DNA. The profile covers under 2.5 million clones, with around 90% appearing a single time and 0.37% taken by the ten largest. Study-level points and caveats: In four donors, about 5% of naive CD4 clonotypes appeared in common.

Germline loops: CDR1 SGHRS, CDR2 YFSETQ. V was pared by 4 bases and J by 0 bases, with 9 bases between. The CDR3 extends over 14 amino acids. Splitting the CD4+ cells yielded a CD45RA+ naive subset and a CD45RA-negative memory subset. The chain joins TRBV5-1 to TRBJ2-3; TRBD1 is a possible D gene (6 bases). Sequenced: naive CD4+ T cells from PBMCs. Sample subset: CD45RA+ positively selected. The clonotype comes from a man between 18 and 35 years old in good health. Some clones in this sample may be carry-over from other donors' samples. Here the CDR3 reads CASSATGSTDTQYF. The DNA of the CDR3 is TGCGCCAGCAGCGCCACAGGGAGCACAGATACGCAGTATTTT.